These 25 T cell receptor beta chains came from one sample sequenced in a study of T cell changes during pregnancy in multiple sclerosis. Clones were read by immunoSEQ multiplex PCR, and TCRdb kept only the in-frame ones, dropping some. Here the sample spans 34,000 or so clones, 75% to 95% being singletons. The sequenced sample was CD8+ T cells from peripheral blood mononuclear cells, obtained before pregnancy. The origin of the receptors is a female donor with multiple sclerosis, enrolled in a pregnancy study.

V usage is TRBV6-5 and J usage is TRBJ1-2, with a tentative D call TRBD1 (6 bases). Trimming removed 5 bases from V and 10 bases from J, with 14 bases in between. The germline V gene has CDR1 MNHEY and CDR2 SVGAGI. This CDR3 region has 12 residues. The CDR3 DNA is TGTGCCAGCAGTCCCGAGGACAGAATCTACACCTTC. It translates to CASSPEDRIYTF.

The chain is built from TRBV5-5 and TRBJ1-2; D remains unclear. Looked up from germline, CDR1 is SGHKS and CDR2 is YYEKEE (reference sequence). The CDR3 runs to 13 residues. The V gene lost 7 bases and the J gene lost 8 bases, with 18 bases spanning the gap. The chain's CDR3 is CASDLFGGGGYTF. The CDR3 nucleotides are TGTGCCAGCGATCTTTTTGGAGGAGGAGGCTACACCTTC.

The CDR3 DNA is TGTGCCAGCAGCTTAGAAGGGACAGCATCCTACGAGCAGTACTTC. Protein product: CASSLEGTASYEQYF. The genes are TRBV13 and TRBJ2-7, with 7 bases fitting TRBD1. The CDR3 consists of 15 residues. Per germline, CDR1 PRHDT and CDR2 FYEKMQ (reference sequence). V shed 1 base and J 1 base; nucleotides not matched to a gene: 4.

CDR3 coding DNA: TGTGCCAGCAGCTTGCCCGGGTCCTCCTACGAGCAGTACTTC. Encoded protein: CASSLPGSSYEQYF. The J gene is TRBJ2-7, the V gene TRBV5-6, with D unclear. The germline gives CDR1 SGHDT, CDR2 YYEEEE. Trimming took 1 base from V and 0 from J, leaving 8 bases between them. The CDR3 length is 14 residues.

CDR3 sequence (DNA): TGTGCCCTAATTTCAGGGACAGGGAGGGTGAGAGGCTACACCTTC. Protein: CALISGTGRVRGYTF. The chain employs TRBV30 and TRBJ1-2, with TRBD1 identical over 9 bases. The length of the CDR3 is 15 residues. J lost 8 bases, V lost 8 bases, and 18 bases had no gene match. Germline V gives CDR1 GTSNPN, CDR2 SVGIG (reference sequence).

V is TRBV7-8 and J is TRBJ2-5; 8 bases match TRBD2. The germline V gene encodes CDR1 SGHVS and CDR2 FQNEAQ. The CDR3 is 15 amino acids. V gave up 5 bases and J gave up 7 bases; unmatched junction bases: 12. The CDR3 DNA reads TGTGCCAGCAGCCCTCCCTTAGCGGGAACGGGGACCCAGTACTTC. Translated, it gives CASSPPLAGTGTQYF.

This sequence joins TRBV5-6 and TRBJ2-7, with 7 bases that match TRBD2. The V and J ends lost 0 bases and 3 bases, in that order; junction bases with no gene match: 9. This CDR3 is built from 16 residues. Germline CDR1 SGHDT, CDR2 YYEEEE. The CDR3: CASSLGAGGMIYEQYF. The DNA of the CDR3 is TGTGCCAGCAGCTTGGGAGCCGGGGGGATGATCTACGAGCAGTACTTC.

In nucleotides, the CDR3 is TGTGCCAGCAGCTTTACTAGCGGGGGCCACGATACGCAGTATTTT. Translating it yields CASSFTSGGHDTQYF. V usage is TRBV5-4 and J usage is TRBJ2-3; 11 nucleotides align to TRBD2. Germline CDR1 SGHNT, CDR2 YYREEE (reference sequence). Germline trimming cut 2 bases from V and 6 bases from J; bases unmatched to any gene: 5. CDR3 length: 15 amino acids.

This sequence joins TRBV13 and TRBJ1-1, with D unresolved. CDR1 and CDR2 from the germline V gene are PRHDT and FYEKMQ (reference sequence). Trimming shortened V by 1 base and J by 1 base, and 13 bases separated the two germline ends. This CDR3 spans 16 amino acids. The CDR3 loop is CASSLVTGSPNTEAFF. As DNA, the CDR3 is TGTGCCAGCAGCTTAGTCACCGGGAGCCCGAACACTGAAGCTTTCTTT.

V usage is TRBV4-3 and J usage is TRBJ1-5; 8 bases fit TRBD1. The germline V gene has CDR1 LGHNA and CDR2 YSLEER. The CDR3 loop spans 14 amino acids. V lost 1 base and J lost 4; bases outside the gene matches: 0. CDR3 DNA sequence: TGCGCCAGCAGCCAAGGGACAGGGAATCAGCCCCAGCATTTT. It yields the protein CASSQGTGNQPQHF.

V is TRBV5-6 and J is TRBJ1-1; D is perhaps TRBD1 (5 bases). CDR1 SGHDT and CDR2 YYEEEE come from the germline V gene. Trimming removed 6 bases from V and 1 base from J, with 13 bases in between. The CDR3 has 14 amino acids. The DNA of the CDR3 is TGTGCCAGCAAGCTCAGGGCCAGGAACACTGAAGCTTTCTTT. Amino acid sequence: CASKLRARNTEAFF.

This rearrangement joins TRBV27 to TRBJ2-5; 11 bases fit TRBD2. This CDR3 is 16 amino acids long. Germline assignment: CDR1 MNHEY and CDR2 SMNVEV (reference sequence). V lost 3 bases, J lost 1 base, and 4 bases stayed unmatched. The CDR3 nucleotides are TGTGCCAGCAGTTTCTCGACTAGCGGGGCCCAAGAGACCCAGTACTTC. Residues: CASSFSTSGAQETQYF.

The V call is TRBV7-9, the J call TRBJ2-6; D ambiguous. The CDR3 has 15 residues. Trimming stripped 5 bases from V and 3 bases from J, with 11 bases between. CDR1 and CDR2 (germline): SEHNR, FQNEAQ (reference sequence). The CDR3 loop reads CASSDNGSGANVLTF. CDR3 nucleotides: TGTGCCAGCAGCGACAACGGAAGTGGGGCCAACGTCCTGACTTTC.

The V and J genes are TRBV5-1 and TRBJ1-1; D not certain. There are 15 residues in the CDR3. V was clipped by 0 bases and J by 1 base, with 10 bases between them. Germline CDR1 reads SGHRS; CDR2 reads YFSETQ. CDR3 residues: CASSLVLSWNTEAFF. The CDR3 nucleotides read TGCGCCAGCAGCTTGGTCCTCAGTTGGAACACTGAAGCTTTCTTT.

The V call is TRBV7-8, the J call TRBJ1-1; the D gene is possibly TRBD1 (5 bases). Germline loops: CDR1 SGHVS, CDR2 FQNEAQ. Trimming took off 7 bases at V and 0 bases at J, with 18 bases between the two ends. This CDR3 has 16 amino acids. For the CDR3, the DNA is TGTGCCAGCACCCGGTTGAAGGGGCCCCTGAACACTGAAGCTTTCTTT. It encodes CASTRLKGPLNTEAFF.

The gene calls are TRBV10-2 and TRBJ2-1; possibly TRBD1 for D (6 bases). V was trimmed by 2 bases and J by 6 bases, leaving 14 bases between them. The CDR3 covers 15 residues. CDR1 is WSHSY and CDR2 is SAAADI in the germline V gene. CDR3 protein: CASSEVRSGVNEQFF. The CDR3 bases are TGCGCCAGCAGTGAGGTACGGTCAGGGGTCAATGAGCAGTTCTTC.

V gene TRBV7-9 combines with J gene TRBJ1-5, with TRBD1 matching 9 bases. CDR3 length: 16 residues. Per the germline V gene, CDR1 is SEHNR and CDR2 is FQNEAQ (reference sequence). The trim removed 5 bases at V and 2 bases at J, leaving 7 bases unmatched. The CDR3 loop reads CASSPQGAAGNQPQHF. In DNA, the CDR3 is TGTGCCAGCAGCCCACAGGGGGCGGCTGGCAATCAGCCCCAGCATTTT.

Only one count was recorded for this clone. V and J are TRBV7-9 and TRBJ1-1; 11 nucleotides line up with TRBD1. The V segment lost 5 bases and the J segment 8 bases; nucleotides outside the gene matches: 16. Germline values: CDR1 SEHNR, CDR2 FQNEAQ (reference sequence). This CDR3 contains 17 residues. This CDR3 reads CASSPIPWDRGDLEAFF. The CDR3 DNA sequence: TGTGCCAGCAGCCCCATCCCATGGGACAGGGGGGATTTAGAAGCTTTCTTT.

This rearrangement joins TRBV4-3 to TRBJ2-2; D perhaps matches TRBD2 (6 bases). CDR3 length: 17 amino acids. V lost 0 bases and J lost 6, with 17 bases in between. CDR1 is LGHNA and CDR2 is YSLEER in the germline V gene. CDR3 region: CASSQDGGARGAGELFF. The DNA for the CDR3 is TGCGCCAGCAGCCAAGATGGAGGGGCCCGAGGGGCCGGGGAGCTGTTTTTT.

V gene TRBV28 combines with J gene TRBJ2-2; TRBD2 aligns across 8 bases. The germline gives CDR1 MDHEN, CDR2 SYDVKM. The CDR3 spans 15 residues. V trimming: 6 bases; J trimming: 5 bases; junction bases outside the gene matches: 8. CDR3 sequence (DNA): TGTGCCAGCAGGAACGGGAGGGAAAGAACCGGGGAGCTGTTTTTT. This codes for CASRNGRERTGELFF.

The V gene is TRBV7-2, the J gene TRBJ1-2; D remains unclear. The germline V and J ends were trimmed by 5 bases and 4 bases, with 11 bases remaining between them. Germline CDR1 SGHTA, CDR2 FQGNSA. The CDR3 loop spans 13 amino acids. CDR3: CASSPGTLYGYTF. The CDR3 nucleotides are TGTGCCAGCAGCCCTGGCACCCTCTATGGCTACACCTTC.

The V and J genes are TRBV27 and TRBJ2-7; perhaps TRBD2 as D (7 bases). Germline CDR1 reads MNHEY; CDR2 reads SMNVEV (reference sequence). The CDR3 runs 15 residues. Trimming left V 3 bases short and J 0 bases short, with 12 bases between. The CDR3 DNA reads as TGTGCCAGCAGTTTTGGGGGGGCGTTCTCCTACGAGCAGTACTTC. Residues: CASSFGGAFSYEQYF.

The V gene is TRBV4-3, the J gene TRBJ1-4; weak D call: TRBD1 (6 bases). Germline V gene sequence: CDR1 LGHNA, CDR2 YSLEER. The CDR3 is 15 residues long. Between the trimmed V and J ends, which lost 1 base and 6 bases, there was a span of 12 bases. Here the CDR3 reads CASSQAGTRDEKLFF. CDR3 nucleotide sequence: TGCGCCAGCAGCCAAGCCGGGACACGGGATGAAAAACTGTTTTTT.

The gene calls are TRBV29-1 and TRBJ2-7; TRBD1 agrees at 8 bases. Germline-derived CDR1 and CDR2 are SQVTM and ANQGSEA. V lost 4 bases, J lost 6 bases, and 5 bases stayed unmatched. CDR3 length equals 12 residues. CDR3 DNA: TGCAGCGTTGCCAGGGGGCGTTTCGAGCAGTACTTC. This encodes CSVARGRFEQYF.

This chain connects TRBV19 to TRBJ2-7; no firm D call. There are 13 residues in the CDR3. Per the germline V gene, CDR1 is LNHDA and CDR2 is SQIVND (reference sequence). V was cut by 1 base and J by 6 bases, with 10 bases left in between. The CDR3: CASSIGPFGEQYF. In DNA form, the CDR3 reads TGTGCCAGTAGTATAGGGCCCTTTGGCGAGCAGTACTTC.